This passage covers 21 T cell receptor beta chains from one sample sequenced in a study of regulatory T cells in long-lasting Graves disease. Investigators prepared the TCR beta libraries by applying iRepertoire HTBI primers and Arm-PCR of CDR3 regions. MiXCR was run by TCRdb on the multiplex PCR reads, yielding one entry per CDR3 protein. In the table there are about 360,000 distinct CDR3 sequences, roughly 16% of which are singletons. Time point denoted: newly diagnosed GD, antithyroid drugs for less than 3 months. Scientists built the TCR library using RNA that was extracted from PBMCs. This sample was also put to use in a study of T cells in Graves' hyperthyroidism and ophthalmopathy.

The specimen comprised peripheral blood mononuclear cells (PBMCs), sampled at new diagnosis, from a patient treated with antithyroid drugs. These receptor sequences come from a woman aged 18-30 years with Graves disease.

The rearrangement links TRBV24-1 to TRBJ2-1, with D maybe TRBD2 (6 bases). V was cut by 7 bases and J by 9 bases, with 15 bases left in between. CDR3 length equals 13 residues. Germline assignment: CDR1 KGHDR and CDR2 SFDVKD. The CDR3 reads CATSGGPRGEQFF. The DNA of the CDR3 is TGTGCCACCAGCGGAGGGCCTCGGGGTGAGCAGTTCTTC.

This clonotype was seen ten or more times. The chain employs TRBV10-1 and TRBJ2-1; possible D gene TRBD2, 5 bases. V dropped 5 bases and J dropped 7 bases, with 12 bases sitting between them. CDR3 length: 13 residues. Germline CDR1 and CDR2: WNHNN and SYGVQD (reference sequence). CDR3 protein: CASSRTFGNEQFF. As DNA, the CDR3 is TGCGCCAGCAGTAGGACTTTCGGGAATGAGCAGTTCTTC.

This clonotype has ten or more counts. V and J are TRBV12-3 or TRBV12-4 and TRBJ1-5; D not resolved. V lost 3 bases and J 1 base, leaving 10 bases between the germline ends. The CDR3 has 15 amino acids. CDR3 loop: CASSFGSTSNQPQHF. DNA of the CDR3: TGTGCCAGCAGTTTTGGCAGTACAAGCAATCAGCCCCAGCATTTT.

This clonotype was detected only a few times. This chain uses TRBV19 with TRBJ2-1, with 9 positions matching TRBD2. Germline V gives CDR1 LNHDA, CDR2 SQIVND (reference sequence). The CDR3 length is 17 residues. V lost 1 base to trimming and J lost 0 bases; unmatched junction nucleotides: 4. Here the CDR3 reads CASSIAGSGGSYNEQFF. DNA for the CDR3: TGTGCCAGTAGTATAGCAGGTAGCGGGGGCTCCTACAATGAGCAGTTCTTC.

This clonotype was counted many times. This rearrangement joins TRBV6-5 to TRBJ1-2; D is unclear. Germline lookup yields CDR1 MNHEY and CDR2 SVGAGI. There are 13 residues in the CDR3. The V and J ends lost 4 bases and 4 bases respectively, with 10 bases between them. The CDR3 sequence: CASSFGQTYGYTF. The CDR3 DNA follows: TGTGCCAGCAGTTTCGGGCAGACCTATGGCTACACCTTC.

This clonotype was observed at least ten times. The gene calls are TRBV2 and TRBJ1-1; D ambiguous. Deletions cut 2 bases from V and 11 bases from J, with 15 bases between. CDR1 and CDR2 (germline): SNHLY, FYNNEI. The CDR3 extends over 13 amino acids. CDR3: CASSERQIGGAFF. The CDR3 DNA sequence: TGTGCCAGCAGTGAAAGGCAGATCGGCGGGGCTTTCTTT.

At least ten counts were recorded for this clonotype. This chain links TRBV6-1 with TRBJ2-5; possibly TRBD1 for D (6 bases). The CDR3 runs 15 residues. Germline lookup yields CDR1 MNHNS and CDR2 SASEGT. Trimming took 4 bases from V and 1 from J, leaving 13 bases between them. CDR3 nucleotide sequence: TGTGCCAGCAGTGCCCCCAGGGACACCCAAGAGACCCAGTACTTC. Residues: CASSAPRDTQETQYF.

This clonotype was picked up many times. The V gene is TRBV5-1, the J gene TRBJ1-1; the D gene is possibly TRBD1 (5 bases). CDR1 and CDR2 (germline): SGHRS, YFSETQ. CDR3 length: 13 amino acids. V lost 9 bases to trimming and J lost 1 base, with 13 bases between them. In DNA form, the CDR3 reads TGCGCCACCAAGACGGGGGAGAACACTGAAGCTTTCTTT. This encodes CATKTGENTEAFF. Filled out from reference TRBV5-1 and TRBJ1-1, the complete variable domain reads KAGVTQTPRYLIKTRGQQVTLSCSPISGHRSVSWYQQTPGQGLQFLFEYFSETQRNKGNFPGRFSGRQFSNSRSEMNVSTLELGDSALYLCATKTGENTEAFFGQGTRLTVV.

This clonotype occurred many times. The chain uses TRBV11-2 and TRBJ1-1, with 7 bases that match TRBD1. This CDR3 has 16 amino acids. From germline, CDR1 is SGHAT and CDR2 FQNNGV. V lost 5 bases to trimming and J lost 0 bases; unmatched junction nucleotides: 9. The CDR3 sequence: CASSTDRVGMNTEAFF. In nucleotides, the CDR3 is TGTGCCAGCAGCACCGACAGGGTGGGCATGAACACTGAAGCTTTCTTT.

The J gene is TRBJ2-1, the V gene TRBV5-1, with 13 bases matching TRBD2. The trim removed 4 bases at V and 1 base at J, leaving 8 bases unmatched. CDR3 size: 18 residues. CDR1 and CDR2 from the germline V gene are SGHRS and YFSETQ. The CDR3 DNA is TGCGCCAGCAGCCCGGGGACTAGCGGGGCCCCGTCCTACAATGAGCAGTTCTTC. It encodes CASSPGTSGAPSYNEQFF.

This clonotype has ten or more counts. The chain is built from TRBV7-3 and TRBJ2-3, with TRBD2 identical over 15 bases. Losses at the gene ends were 2 bases for V and 5 bases for J; bases not matched to a gene: 11. Per the germline V gene, CDR1 is SGHTA and CDR2 is FQGTGA. The CDR3 consists of 19 residues. The CDR3 region is CASSLSPPGLAGGLDTQYF. The CDR3 DNA follows: TGTGCCAGCAGCTTATCGCCACCGGGACTAGCGGGGGGATTAGATACGCAGTATTTT.

This clonotype was seen at least ten times. V gene TRBV28 combines with J gene TRBJ2-5, with 9 bases lining up with TRBD2. The V segment lost 9 bases and the J segment 1 base; nucleotides outside the gene matches: 6. The CDR3 consists of 14 residues. Germline CDR1 and CDR2: MDHEN and SYDVKM. For the CDR3, the DNA is TGTGCCAGTCAAAGGACTAGCGCCCAAGAGACCCAGTACTTC. Residues: CASQRTSAQETQYF.

There are a few counts of this clonotype. The chain joins TRBV4-2 to TRBJ2-1; maybe TRBD2 (5 bases). Germline CDR1 LGHNA, CDR2 YNFKEQ. Trimming pared 6 bases from V and 4 bases from J, leaving 19 bases between. This CDR3 has 16 residues. The CDR3 coding sequence is TGTGCCAGCAGTAGAAATCGACTACCGTATTACAATGAGCAGTTCTTC. Translating it yields CASSRNRLPYYNEQFF.

This chain joins TRBV11-1 and TRBJ2-6; D gene ambiguous. The CDR3 contains 16 residues. CDR1 and CDR2 from the germline V gene are SGHAT and FQDESV (reference sequence). V was trimmed by 6 bases and J by 2 bases, leaving 14 bases between them. The CDR3 protein is CASRRSGGTGANVLTF. CDR3 nucleotide sequence: TGTGCCAGCAGACGCTCTGGCGGCACTGGGGCCAACGTCCTGACTTTC.

There are many counts of this clonotype. This chain links TRBV5-6 with TRBJ2-1; D is ambiguous. The CDR3 sequence is 15 residues long. V shed 2 bases and J shed 2 bases, with 11 bases lying between them. Per germline, CDR1 SGHDT and CDR2 YYEEEE. The CDR3: CASSFLRQPYNEQFF. CDR3 in DNA: TGTGCCAGCAGCTTTCTGCGGCAACCCTACAATGAGCAGTTCTTC.

This clonotype has ten or more counts. The V and J genes are TRBV29-1 and TRBJ2-7, with 9 nucleotides matching TRBD1. V shed 4 bases, J shed 0 bases, and the junction held 4 bases outside the gene matches. The length of the CDR3 is 14 residues. Germline-derived CDR1 and CDR2 are SQVTM and ANQGSEA. The CDR3 nucleotides read TGCAGCGTTGTTGGGACAGGGAACTCCTACGAGCAGTACTTC. This encodes CSVVGTGNSYEQYF.

In its sample, this clonotype was seen a few times. J is TRBJ2-7 and V is TRBV29-1, with a possible D match to TRBD1 (6 bases). V was trimmed by 4 bases and J by 0 bases, leaving 13 bases between them. The germline V gene encodes CDR1 SQVTM and CDR2 ANQGSEA. The CDR3 is 14 amino acids. In DNA form, the CDR3 reads TGCAGCGTTGGTCAGGGGCCAGGCTCCTACGAGCAGTACTTC. This codes for CSVGQGPGSYEQYF.

This clonotype was seen at least ten times. The V gene is TRBV7-2, the J gene TRBJ1-5; 9 positions agree with TRBD1. Germline V CDR1 and CDR2: SGHTA, FQGNSA. The V gene end was trimmed by 4 bases and the J gene end by 5 bases; junction bases not matched to a gene: 3. This CDR3 spans 14 amino acids. The CDR3, as DNA: TGTGCCAGCAGCTCCACAGGGGGCCATCAGCCCCAGCATTTT. It specifies CASSSTGGHQPQHF.

This clonotype was recorded many times. V and J are TRBV18 and TRBJ1-1; 7 nucleotides line up with TRBD1. CDR3 length: 14 residues. J lost 6 bases, V lost 3 bases, and 7 bases had no gene match. CDR1 is KGHSH, CDR2 LQKENI, per germline. The CDR3 coding sequence is TGTGCCAGCTCACCTGACAGGGCGGGAGCTGAAGCTTTCTTT. It codes for CASSPDRAGAEAFF.

This clonotype was seen repeatedly, ten times or more. This chain uses TRBV28 with TRBJ1-6; D gene ambiguous. The V end lost 6 bases, the J end lost 7 bases, and 13 bases lay between the germline ends. The CDR3 has 14 residues. The V gene's germline CDR1 is MDHEN and CDR2 SYDVKM. Here the CDR3 reads CASSREDVNSPLHF. CDR3 coding DNA: TGTGCCAGCAGCCGAGAGGACGTGAATTCACCCCTCCACTTT.

This clonotype has at least ten counts. The J gene is TRBJ1-5, the V gene TRBV28; 7 bases are a match to TRBD1. The V gene end was trimmed by 3 bases and the J gene end by 4 bases; junction bases not matched to a gene: 3. The V gene's germline CDR1 is MDHEN and CDR2 SYDVKM. This CDR3 contains 14 residues. The CDR3 loop is CASSLGTANQPQHF. CDR3 in DNA: TGTGCCAGCAGTTTGGGGACAGCTAATCAGCCCCAGCATTTT.